These 8 T cell receptor beta chains were all obtained from the same sample, sequenced in a study of cytomegalovirus exposure and HLA in healthy donors (dated by TCRdb to 2016 to 2017). Libraries came from the immunoSEQ multiplex PCR assay. The multiplex PCR relied on a mix of 60 forward primers for TCR Vbeta segments and 13 reverse primers for TCR Jbeta segments. The clones in this table, taken by TCRdb from immuneACCESS, are in-frame only. Not every clone is retained; where verified, under half of the shortfall comes from an unresolved V gene, and the cause of the rest is unknown. The sample table records about 140,000 clones; about three fifths of these occur just once. The ten most abundant clones make up about 1.7% of the sample. Input material: PBMCs. The receptors shown here come from a male donor in good health and CMV-seronegative.

The rearrangement joins TRBV7-8 to TRBJ2-5; TRBD2 agrees at 7 bases. This CDR3 comprises 14 residues. Germline V gene lookup returns CDR1 SGHVS and CDR2 FQNEAQ. V gave up 7 bases and J gave up 2 bases; unmatched junction bases: 7. The CDR3 bases are TGTGCCAGCACAACCGGGACTACGCAAGAGACCCAGTACTTC. It is translated as CASTTGTTQETQYF.

The V gene is TRBV27, the J gene TRBJ2-7; D is unresolved. Germline CDR1 reads MNHEY; CDR2 reads SMNVEV (reference sequence). V was shortened by 6 bases and J by 0 bases, with 15 bases between the two germline ends. There are 15 residues in the CDR3. In DNA, the CDR3 is TGTGCCAGCAGGGTGGGCCAGGCGAGCTCCTACGAGCAGTACTTC. Its translation is CASRVGQASSYEQYF.

This clone occurred a few times. V is TRBV7-3 and J is TRBJ2-7; 7 bases agree with TRBD1. The V and J ends lost 5 bases and 11 bases, in that order; junction bases with no gene match: 6. Germline V lookup: CDR1 SGHTA, CDR2 FQGTGA. This CDR3 comprises 11 residues. CDR3 sequence (DNA): TGTGCCAGCAGCCTGAGGCAGGGGGAGTACTTC. This sequence encodes CASSLRQGEYF.

This clone was seen only a few times. The chain links TRBV18 to TRBJ2-7; 8 bases line up with TRBD1. The CDR3 spans 13 residues. J lost 3 bases, V lost 5 bases, and 3 bases had no gene match. Germline-derived CDR1 and CDR2 are KGHSH and LQKENI. The CDR3 nucleotides are TGTGCCAGCTCAACGGGACAGGACTACGAGCAGTACTTC. It is translated as CASSTGQDYEQYF.

The sample holds a few counts of this clone. The chain uses TRBV5-4 and TRBJ2-3, with 7 positions matching TRBD1. V trimming: 4 bases; J trimming: 7 bases; junction bases outside the gene matches: 12. The CDR3 sequence is 15 residues long. From germline, CDR1 is SGHNT and CDR2 YYREEE (reference sequence). In DNA form, the CDR3 reads TGTGCCAGCAGCCCCGGACAGGCGAGAGGGAATACGCAGTATTTT. This codes for CASSPGQARGNTQYF.

This sequence joins TRBV6-5 and TRBJ1-4; 8 nucleotides align to TRBD1. Germline CDR1 is MNHEY and CDR2 is SVGAGI. The trim removed 5 bases at V and 2 bases at J, leaving 4 bases unmatched. The CDR3 sequence is 15 residues long. The CDR3 reads CASSTYRGTNEKLFF. CDR3 nucleotides: TGTGCCAGCAGTACTTACAGGGGGACTAATGAAAAACTGTTTTTT.

The rearrangement joins TRBV7-2 to TRBJ2-6, with D tentatively TRBD2 (6 bases). V shed 4 bases and J shed 2 bases, with 15 bases lying between them. There are 17 residues in the CDR3. Germline CDR1 reads SGHTA; CDR2 reads FQGNSA. CDR3: CASSWWGDLTGANVLTF. The CDR3 bases are TGTGCCAGCAGCTGGTGGGGGGACCTTACTGGGGCCAACGTCCTGACTTTC.

V and J are TRBV28 and TRBJ2-1, with TRBD1 as a possible D gene (7 bases). The V gene's germline CDR1 is MDHEN and CDR2 SYDVKM. V was cut by 7 bases and J by 5 bases, with 12 bases left in between. This CDR3 region has 13 residues. The CDR3 DNA follows: TGTGCCAGCATATCAGGGGGGAACAATGAGCAGTTCTTC. It specifies CASISGGNNEQFF.